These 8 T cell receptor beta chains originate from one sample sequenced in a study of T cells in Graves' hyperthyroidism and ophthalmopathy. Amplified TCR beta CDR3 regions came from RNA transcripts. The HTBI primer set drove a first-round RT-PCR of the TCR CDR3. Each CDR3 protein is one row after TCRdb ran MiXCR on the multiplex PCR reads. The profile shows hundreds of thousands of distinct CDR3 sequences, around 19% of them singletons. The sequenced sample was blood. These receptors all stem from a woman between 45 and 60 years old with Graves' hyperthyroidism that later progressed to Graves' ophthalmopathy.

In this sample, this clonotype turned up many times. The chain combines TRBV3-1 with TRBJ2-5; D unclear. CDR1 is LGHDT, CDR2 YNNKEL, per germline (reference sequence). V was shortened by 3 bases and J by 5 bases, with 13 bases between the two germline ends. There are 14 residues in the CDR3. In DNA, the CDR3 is TGTGCCAGCAGCCATCCTCGGGTTCTTGAGACCCAGTACTTC. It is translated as CASSHPRVLETQYF.

CDR3 coding DNA: TGTGCCAGCACTAGATTGGGAGGGATACGGACCGAGCAGTTCTTC. Translation: CASTRLGGIRTEQFF. The gene calls are TRBV11-2 and TRBJ2-7, with 7 nucleotides matching TRBD2. The closer fit of TRBJ2-1 to the DNA end suggests the J call may be wrong. Germline V lookup: CDR1 SGHAT, CDR2 FQNNGV. The CDR3 contains 15 residues.

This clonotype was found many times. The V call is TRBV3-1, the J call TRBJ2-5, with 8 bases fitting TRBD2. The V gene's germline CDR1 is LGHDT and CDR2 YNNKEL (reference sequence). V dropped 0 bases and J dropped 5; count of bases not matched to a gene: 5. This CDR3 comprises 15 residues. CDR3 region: CASSQDHRGGETQYF. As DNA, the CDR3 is TGTGCCAGCAGCCAAGATCATCGCGGGGGGGAGACCCAGTACTTC.

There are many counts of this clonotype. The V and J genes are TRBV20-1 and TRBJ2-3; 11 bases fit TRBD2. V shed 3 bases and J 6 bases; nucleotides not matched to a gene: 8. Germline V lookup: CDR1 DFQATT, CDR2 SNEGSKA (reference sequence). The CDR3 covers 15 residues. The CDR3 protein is CSASRASGGLDTQYF. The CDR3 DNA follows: TGCAGTGCTAGTCGGGCTAGCGGGGGGCTGGATACGCAGTATTTT.

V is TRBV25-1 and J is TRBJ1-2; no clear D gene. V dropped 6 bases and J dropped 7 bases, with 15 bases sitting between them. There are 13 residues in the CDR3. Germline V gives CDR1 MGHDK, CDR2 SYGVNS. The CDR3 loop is CASRGGGMGGYTF. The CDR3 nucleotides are TGTGCCAGCAGAGGAGGAGGAATGGGTGGCTACACCTTC.

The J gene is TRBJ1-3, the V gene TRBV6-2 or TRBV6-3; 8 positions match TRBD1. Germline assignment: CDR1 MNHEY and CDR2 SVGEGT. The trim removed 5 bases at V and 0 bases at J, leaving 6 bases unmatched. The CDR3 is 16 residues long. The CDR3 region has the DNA TGTGCCAGCAGTAGGGGGGACAGGCTCTCTGGAAACACCATATATTTT. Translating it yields CASSRGDRLSGNTIYF.

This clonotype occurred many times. The CDR3 is CASTPAGGQGVDGYTF. In DNA form, the CDR3 reads TGTGCCAGCACCCCGGCCGGGGGACAGGGGGTTGATGGCTACACCTTC. This chain connects TRBV7-8 to TRBJ1-2, with 11 bases aligning to TRBD1. The germline V gene has CDR1 SGHVS and CDR2 FQNEAQ. The V segment lost 7 bases and the J segment 6 bases; nucleotides outside the gene matches: 13. The CDR3 totals 16 residues.

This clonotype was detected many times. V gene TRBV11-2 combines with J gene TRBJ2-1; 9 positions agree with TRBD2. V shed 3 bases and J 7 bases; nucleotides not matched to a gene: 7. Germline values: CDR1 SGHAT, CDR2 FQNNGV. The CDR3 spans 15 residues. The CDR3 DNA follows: TGTGCCAGCAGCTTTCGCGGGGGGGCTCTGAATGAGCAGTTCTTC. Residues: CASSFRGGALNEQFF.